The T cell receptor (beta chain) described here comes from a study of graft-versus-host responses after intestinal transplantation. The repertoire was sequenced with immunoSEQ multiplex PCR; TCRdb's copy has only in-frame clones and lacks some. The table shows some 15,000 clones, with more than 85% occurring only once. The V end lost 3 bases, the J end lost 0 bases, and 6 bases lay between the germline ends. CDR3 length: 14 residues. The V gene's germline CDR1 is SGHRS and CDR2 YFSETQ. Sample: PBMCs, taken approximately 35 months after intestinal transplantation. The chain carries TRBV5-1 and TRBJ1-4; the D is unclear. This TCR derives from a human patient who received an intestinal transplant, so some T cells may come from the graft donor. Here the CDR3 reads CASSSYATNEKLFF. The DNA of the CDR3 is TGCGCCAGCAGCTCATATGCAACTAATGAAAAACTGTTTTTT. Drawing the rest from reference TRBV5-1 and TRBJ1-4, the complete variable domain is KAGVTQTPRYLIKTRGQQVTLSCSPISGHRSVSWYQQTPGQGLQFLFEYFSETQRNKGNFPGRFSGRQFSNSRSEMNVSTLELGDSALYLCASSSYATNEKLFFGSGTQLSVL.